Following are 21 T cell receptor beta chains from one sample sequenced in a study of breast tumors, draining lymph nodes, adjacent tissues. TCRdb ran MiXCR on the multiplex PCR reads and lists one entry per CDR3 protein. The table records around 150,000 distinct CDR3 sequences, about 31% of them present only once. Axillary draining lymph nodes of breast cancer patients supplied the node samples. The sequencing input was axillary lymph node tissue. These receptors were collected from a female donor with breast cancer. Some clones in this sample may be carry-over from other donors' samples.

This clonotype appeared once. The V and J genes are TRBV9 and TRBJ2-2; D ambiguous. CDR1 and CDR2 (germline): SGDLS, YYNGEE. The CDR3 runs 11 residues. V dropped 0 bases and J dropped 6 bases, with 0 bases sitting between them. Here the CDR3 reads CASSVAGELFF. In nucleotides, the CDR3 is TGTGCCAGCAGCGTAGCCGGGGAGCTGTTTTTT.

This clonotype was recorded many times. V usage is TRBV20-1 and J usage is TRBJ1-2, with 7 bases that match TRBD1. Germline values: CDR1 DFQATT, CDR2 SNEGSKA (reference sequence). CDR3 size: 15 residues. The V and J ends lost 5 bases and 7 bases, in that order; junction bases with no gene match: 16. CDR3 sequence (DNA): TGCAGTGCTTCAACCGGGACAGTTCCCCATCGTGGCTACACCTTC. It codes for CSASTGTVPHRGYTF.

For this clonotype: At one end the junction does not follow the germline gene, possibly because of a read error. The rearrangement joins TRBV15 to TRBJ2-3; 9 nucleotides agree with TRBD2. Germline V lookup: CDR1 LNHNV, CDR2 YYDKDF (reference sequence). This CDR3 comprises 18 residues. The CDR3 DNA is TGTACCACCAGCAGAGACCTCCCCCTAGCGGGGCTCACAGGTACGCAGTATTTT. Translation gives CTTSRDLPLAGLTGTQYF. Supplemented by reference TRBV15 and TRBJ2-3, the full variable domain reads DAMVIQNPRYQVTQFGKPVTLSCSQTLNHNVMYWYQQKSSQAPKLLFHYYDKDFNNEADTPDNFQSRRPNTSFCFLDIRSPGLGDTAMYLCTTSRDLPLAGLTGTQYFGPGTRLTVL.

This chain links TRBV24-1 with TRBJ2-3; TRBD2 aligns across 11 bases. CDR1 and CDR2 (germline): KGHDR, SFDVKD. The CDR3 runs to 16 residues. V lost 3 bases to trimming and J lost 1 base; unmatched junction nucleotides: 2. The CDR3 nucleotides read TGTGCCACCAGTGATCCGGGACTAGCGGGCACAGATACGCAGTATTTT. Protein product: CATSDPGLAGTDTQYF.

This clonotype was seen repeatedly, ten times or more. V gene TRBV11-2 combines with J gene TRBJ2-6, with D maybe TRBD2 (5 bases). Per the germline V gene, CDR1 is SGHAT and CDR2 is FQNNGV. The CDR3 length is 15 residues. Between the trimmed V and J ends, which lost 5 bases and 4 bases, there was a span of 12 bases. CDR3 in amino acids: CASSVRVAGANVLTF. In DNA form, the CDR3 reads TGTGCCAGCAGCGTGAGGGTTGCCGGGGCCAACGTCCTGACTTTC.

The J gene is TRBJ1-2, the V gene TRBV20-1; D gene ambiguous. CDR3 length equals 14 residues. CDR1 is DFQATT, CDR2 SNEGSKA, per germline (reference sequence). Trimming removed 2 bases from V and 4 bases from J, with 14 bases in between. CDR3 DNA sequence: TGCAGTGCTAGACTCCACGGAAGCCCCTATGGCTACACCTTC. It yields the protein CSARLHGSPYGYTF.

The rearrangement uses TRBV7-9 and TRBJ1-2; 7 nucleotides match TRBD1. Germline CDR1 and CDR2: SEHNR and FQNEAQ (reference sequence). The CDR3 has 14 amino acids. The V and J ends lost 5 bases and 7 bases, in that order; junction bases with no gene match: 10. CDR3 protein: CASSPYTGDRGYTF. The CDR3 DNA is TGTGCCAGCAGCCCCTACACAGGGGATCGTGGCTACACCTTC.

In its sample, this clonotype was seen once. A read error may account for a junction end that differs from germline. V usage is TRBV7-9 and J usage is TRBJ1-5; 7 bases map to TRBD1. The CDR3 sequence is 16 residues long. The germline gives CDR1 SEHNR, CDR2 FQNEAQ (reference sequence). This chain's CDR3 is CASSTRQGLGNQPPHF. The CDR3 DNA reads TGTGCCAGCAGCACTCGACAGGGCTTGGGCAATCAGCCCCCGCATTTT.

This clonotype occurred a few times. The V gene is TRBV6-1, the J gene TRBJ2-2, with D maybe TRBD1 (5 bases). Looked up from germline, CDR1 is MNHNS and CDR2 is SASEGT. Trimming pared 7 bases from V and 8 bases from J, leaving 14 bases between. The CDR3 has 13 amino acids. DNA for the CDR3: TGTGCCAGCATGCGGTTTAGGGGAGGGGAGCTGTTTTTT. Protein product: CASMRFRGGELFF.

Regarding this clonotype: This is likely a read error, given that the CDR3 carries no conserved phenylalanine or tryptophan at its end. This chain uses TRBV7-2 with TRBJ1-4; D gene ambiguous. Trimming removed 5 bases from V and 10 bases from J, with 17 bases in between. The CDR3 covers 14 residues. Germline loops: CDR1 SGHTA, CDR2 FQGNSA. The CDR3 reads CASSPIDRSGKLFH. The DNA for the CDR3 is TGTGCCAGCAGCCCGATCGATCGGTCGGGAAAACTGTTTCAT.

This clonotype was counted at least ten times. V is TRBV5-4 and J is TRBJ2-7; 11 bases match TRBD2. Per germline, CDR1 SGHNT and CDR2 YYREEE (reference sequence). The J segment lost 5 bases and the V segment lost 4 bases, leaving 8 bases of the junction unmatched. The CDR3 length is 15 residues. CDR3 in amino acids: CASSITSGGKNEQYF. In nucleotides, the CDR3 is TGTGCCAGCAGCATTACTAGCGGGGGTAAAAACGAGCAGTACTTC.

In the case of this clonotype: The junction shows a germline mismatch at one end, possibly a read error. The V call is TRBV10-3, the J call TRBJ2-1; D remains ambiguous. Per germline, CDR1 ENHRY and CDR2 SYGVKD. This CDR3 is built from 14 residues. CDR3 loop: CAISGSEGYNERFF. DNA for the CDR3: TGTGCCATCAGTGGGAGCGAAGGTTACAATGAGCGGTTCTTC.

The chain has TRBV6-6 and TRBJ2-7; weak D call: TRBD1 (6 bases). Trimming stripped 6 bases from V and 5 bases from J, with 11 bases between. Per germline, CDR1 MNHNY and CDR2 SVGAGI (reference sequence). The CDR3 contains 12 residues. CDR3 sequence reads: CASSHQGNEQYV. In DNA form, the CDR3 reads TGTGCCAGCAGCCACCAGGGGAACGAGCAGTACGTC.

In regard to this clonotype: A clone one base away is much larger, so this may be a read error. The CDR3 DNA is TGTGCCAGCAGTCACTGGGGCAATCAGCCCCAGCATTTT. Its protein product is CASSHWGNQPQHF. The chain joins TRBV6-2 or TRBV6-3 to TRBJ1-5, with no clear D. The CDR3 has 13 residues. The V end was cut by 5 bases, the J end by 2 bases, with 7 bases between. The germline V gene has CDR1 MNHEY and CDR2 SVGEGT.

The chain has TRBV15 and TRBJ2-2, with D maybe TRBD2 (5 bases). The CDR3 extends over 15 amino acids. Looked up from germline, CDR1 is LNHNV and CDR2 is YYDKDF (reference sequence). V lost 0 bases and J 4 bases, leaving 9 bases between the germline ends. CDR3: CATSRDLRGTGELFF. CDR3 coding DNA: TGTGCCACCAGCAGAGATCTTCGGGGCACCGGGGAGCTGTTTTTT.

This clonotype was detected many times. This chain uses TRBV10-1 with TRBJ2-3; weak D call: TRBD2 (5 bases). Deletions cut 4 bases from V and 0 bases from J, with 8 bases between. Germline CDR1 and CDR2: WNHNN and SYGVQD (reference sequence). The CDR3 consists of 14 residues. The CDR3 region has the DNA TGCGCCAGCAGTGGAGGGCAGAGCACAGATACGCAGTATTTT. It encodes CASSGGQSTDTQYF.

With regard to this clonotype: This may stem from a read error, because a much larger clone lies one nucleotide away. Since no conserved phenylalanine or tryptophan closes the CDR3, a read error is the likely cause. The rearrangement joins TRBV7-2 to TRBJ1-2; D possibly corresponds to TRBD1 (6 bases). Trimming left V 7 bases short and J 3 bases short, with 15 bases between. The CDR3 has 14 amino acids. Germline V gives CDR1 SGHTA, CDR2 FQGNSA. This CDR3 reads CASNQQQGYYGYTL. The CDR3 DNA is TGTGCCAGCAACCAGCAACAGGGTTACTATGGCTACACCCTC.

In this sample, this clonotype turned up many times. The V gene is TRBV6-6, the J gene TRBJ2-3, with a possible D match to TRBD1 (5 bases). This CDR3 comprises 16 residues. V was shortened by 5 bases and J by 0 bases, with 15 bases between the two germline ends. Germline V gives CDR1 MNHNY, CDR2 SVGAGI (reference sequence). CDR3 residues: CASSNQGRTSTDTQYF. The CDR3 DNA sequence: TGTGCCAGCAGTAACCAGGGCCGCACTAGCACAGATACGCAGTATTTT.

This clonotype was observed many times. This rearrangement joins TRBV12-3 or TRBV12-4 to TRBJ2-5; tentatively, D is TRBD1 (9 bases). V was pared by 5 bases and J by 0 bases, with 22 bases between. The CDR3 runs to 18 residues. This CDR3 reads CASSQSRGGTGNQETQYF. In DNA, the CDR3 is TGTGCCAGCAGTCAATCCCGCGGGGGGACAGGGAACCAAGAGACCCAGTACTTC.

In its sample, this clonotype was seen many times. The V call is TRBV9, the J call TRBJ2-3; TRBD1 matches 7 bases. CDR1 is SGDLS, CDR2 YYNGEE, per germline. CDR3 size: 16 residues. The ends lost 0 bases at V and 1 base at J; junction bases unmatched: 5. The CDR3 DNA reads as TGTGCCAGCAGCGTAGAAGGGGGCGCGGGCACAGATACGCAGTATTTT. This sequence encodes CASSVEGGAGTDTQYF.

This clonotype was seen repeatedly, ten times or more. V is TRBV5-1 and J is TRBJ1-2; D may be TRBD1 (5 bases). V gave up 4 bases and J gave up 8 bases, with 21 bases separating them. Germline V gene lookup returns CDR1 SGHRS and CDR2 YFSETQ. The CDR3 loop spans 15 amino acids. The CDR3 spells CASSAGWDGGGGYTF. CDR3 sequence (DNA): TGCGCCAGCAGCGCGGGGTGGGACGGCGGCGGGGGCTACACCTTC.